This entry describes one T cell receptor beta chain. Antigen unknown. The data are from a study of shared clonotypes between healthy human individuals. Study-wide points: It was the non-shared clonotypes that had lower generation probabilities than clonotypes shared by all four donors. Sorted-subset samples were not fully sequenced, rarefaction indicated.

Terminally differentiated effector memory CD45RA+ cells were excluded by CCR7 positive selection of CD45RO-negative cells. Participating donors were healthy, HIV-negative adults free of recent acute infections or vaccinations. CDR1 LNHDA and CDR2 SQIVND come from the germline V gene (reference sequence). CDR3 length: 14 residues. V was pared by 9 bases and J by 5 bases, with 19 bases between. The assay was carried out at the deep level. Clones were read by immunoSEQ multiplex PCR, and TCRdb kept only the in-frame ones, dropping some. The table lists 1.5 million to 2.5 million clones, about 95% of them singletons.

Sample: naive CD8+ T cells sorted from blood. V and J are TRBV19 and TRBJ1-2; D ambiguous. The TCR was taken from a man in his late teens or twenties in good health. As DNA, the CDR3 is TGTGCCAGCCAGGACGGAATTGTCTCTTATGGCTACACCTTC. It specifies CASQDGIVSYGYTF.